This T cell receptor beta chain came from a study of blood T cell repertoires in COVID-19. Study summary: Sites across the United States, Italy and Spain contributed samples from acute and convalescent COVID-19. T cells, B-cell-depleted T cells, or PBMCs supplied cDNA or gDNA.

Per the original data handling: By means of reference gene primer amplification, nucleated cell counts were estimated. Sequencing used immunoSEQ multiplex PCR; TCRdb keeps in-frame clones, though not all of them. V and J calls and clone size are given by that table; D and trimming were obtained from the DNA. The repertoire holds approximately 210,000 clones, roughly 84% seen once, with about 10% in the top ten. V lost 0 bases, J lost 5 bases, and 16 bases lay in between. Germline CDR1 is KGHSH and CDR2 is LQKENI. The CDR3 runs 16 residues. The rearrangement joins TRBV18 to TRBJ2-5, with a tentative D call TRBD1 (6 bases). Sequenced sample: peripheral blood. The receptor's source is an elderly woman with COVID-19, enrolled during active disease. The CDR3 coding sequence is TGTGCCAGCTCACCACCTGCCACAGGGCCTGAGGAGACCCAGTACTTC. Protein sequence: CASSPPATGPEETQYF.